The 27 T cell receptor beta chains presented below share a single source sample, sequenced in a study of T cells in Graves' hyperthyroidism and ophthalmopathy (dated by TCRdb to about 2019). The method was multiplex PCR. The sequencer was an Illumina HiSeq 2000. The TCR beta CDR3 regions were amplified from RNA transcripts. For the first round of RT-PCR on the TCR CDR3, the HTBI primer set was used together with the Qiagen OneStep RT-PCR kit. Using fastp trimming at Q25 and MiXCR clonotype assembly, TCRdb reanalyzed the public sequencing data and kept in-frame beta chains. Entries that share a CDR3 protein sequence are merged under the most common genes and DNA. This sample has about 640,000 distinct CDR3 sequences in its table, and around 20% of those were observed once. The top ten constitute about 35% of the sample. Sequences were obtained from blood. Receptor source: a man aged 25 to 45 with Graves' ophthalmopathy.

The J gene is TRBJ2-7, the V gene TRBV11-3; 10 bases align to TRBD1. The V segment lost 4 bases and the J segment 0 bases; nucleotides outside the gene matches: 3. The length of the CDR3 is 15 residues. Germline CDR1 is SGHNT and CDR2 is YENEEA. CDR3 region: CASSSWDRGSYEQYF. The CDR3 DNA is TGTGCCAGCAGCTCCTGGGACAGGGGCTCCTACGAGCAGTACTTC.

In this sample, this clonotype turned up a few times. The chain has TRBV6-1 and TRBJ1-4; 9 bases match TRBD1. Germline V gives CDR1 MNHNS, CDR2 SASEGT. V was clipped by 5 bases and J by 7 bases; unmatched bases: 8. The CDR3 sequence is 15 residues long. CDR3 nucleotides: TGTGCCAGCAGTCAAACAGGGGGCGATCGTGAAAAACTGTTTTTT. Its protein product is CASSQTGGDREKLFF.

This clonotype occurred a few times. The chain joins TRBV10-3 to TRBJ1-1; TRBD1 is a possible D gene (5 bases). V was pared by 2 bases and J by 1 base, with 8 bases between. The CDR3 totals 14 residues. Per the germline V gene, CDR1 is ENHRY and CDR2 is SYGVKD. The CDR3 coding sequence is TGTGCCATCAGTGAGAAGGGGACGAACACTGAAGCTTTCTTT. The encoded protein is CAISEKGTNTEAFF.

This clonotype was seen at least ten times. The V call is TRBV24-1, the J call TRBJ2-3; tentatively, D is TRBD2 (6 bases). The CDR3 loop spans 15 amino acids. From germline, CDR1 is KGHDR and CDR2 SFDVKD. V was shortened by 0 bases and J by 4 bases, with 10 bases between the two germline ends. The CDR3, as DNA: TGTGCCACCAGTGATTTGCGGGAGAGACCAGATACGCAGTATTTT. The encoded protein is CATSDLRERPDTQYF.

This CDR3 is CASRGQGESPLHF. The CDR3 bases are TGTGCCAGTAGAGGACAGGGGGAATCACCCCTCCACTTT. This rearrangement joins TRBV19 to TRBJ1-6, with 10 bases aligning to TRBD1. The germline V gene has CDR1 LNHDA and CDR2 SQIVND (reference sequence). This CDR3 contains 13 residues. V was clipped by 6 bases and J by 10 bases; unmatched bases: 3.

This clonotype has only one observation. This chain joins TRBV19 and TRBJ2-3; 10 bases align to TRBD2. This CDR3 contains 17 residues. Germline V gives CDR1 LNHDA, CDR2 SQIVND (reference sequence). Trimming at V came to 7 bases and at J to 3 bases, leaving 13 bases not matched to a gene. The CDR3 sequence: CASKRTSGTYWTDTQYF. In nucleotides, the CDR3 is TGTGCCAGTAAGAGGACTAGCGGTACCTATTGGACAGATACGCAGTATTTT.

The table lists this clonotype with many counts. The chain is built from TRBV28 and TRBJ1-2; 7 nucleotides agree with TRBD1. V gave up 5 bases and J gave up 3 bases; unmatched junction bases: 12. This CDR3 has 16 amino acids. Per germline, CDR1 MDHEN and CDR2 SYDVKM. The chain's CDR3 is CASSPLGQVQYYGYTF. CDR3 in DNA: TGTGCCAGCAGTCCCTTAGGACAGGTCCAATACTATGGCTACACCTTC.

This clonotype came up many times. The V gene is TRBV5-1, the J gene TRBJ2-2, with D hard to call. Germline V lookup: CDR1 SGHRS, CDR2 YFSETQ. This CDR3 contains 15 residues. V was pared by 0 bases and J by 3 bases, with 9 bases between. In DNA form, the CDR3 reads TGCGCCAGCAGCTTGGGGTGGTCGGACACCGGGGAGCTGTTTTTT. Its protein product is CASSLGWSDTGELFF.

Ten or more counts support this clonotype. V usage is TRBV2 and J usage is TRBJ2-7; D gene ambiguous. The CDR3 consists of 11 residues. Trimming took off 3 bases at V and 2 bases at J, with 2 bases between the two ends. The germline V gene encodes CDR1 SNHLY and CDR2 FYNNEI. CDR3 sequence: CASSETYEQYF. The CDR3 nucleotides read TGTGCCAGCAGTGAGACCTACGAGCAGTACTTC.

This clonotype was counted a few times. The CDR3 loop is CASSRKTSGNTGELFF. CDR3 in DNA: TGTGCCAGCAGCCGTAAGACTAGCGGGAATACCGGGGAGCTGTTTTTT. V and J are TRBV7-9 and TRBJ2-2; TRBD2 matches at 11 bases. Per the germline V gene, CDR1 is SEHNR and CDR2 is FQNEAQ (reference sequence). Germline trimming cut 5 bases from V and 5 bases from J; bases unmatched to any gene: 7. The CDR3 consists of 16 residues.

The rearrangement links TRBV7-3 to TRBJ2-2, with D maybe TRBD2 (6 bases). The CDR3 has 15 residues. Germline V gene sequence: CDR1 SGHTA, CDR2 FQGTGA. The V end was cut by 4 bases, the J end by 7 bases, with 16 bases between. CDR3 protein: CASSWGSGSFGELFF. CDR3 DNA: TGTGCCAGCAGCTGGGGTAGCGGCTCATTCGGGGAGCTGTTTTTT.

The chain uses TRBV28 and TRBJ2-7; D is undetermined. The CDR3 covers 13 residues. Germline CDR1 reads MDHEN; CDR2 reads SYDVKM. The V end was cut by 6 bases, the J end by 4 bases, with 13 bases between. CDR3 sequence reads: CASRSVASYEQYF. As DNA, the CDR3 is TGTGCCAGCAGATCTGTGGCTTCTTACGAGCAGTACTTC.

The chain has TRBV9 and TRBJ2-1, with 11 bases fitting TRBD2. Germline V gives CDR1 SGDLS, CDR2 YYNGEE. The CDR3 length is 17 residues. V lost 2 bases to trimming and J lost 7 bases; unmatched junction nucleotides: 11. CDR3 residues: CASSVAQTSGIINEQFF. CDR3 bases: TGTGCCAGCAGCGTGGCCCAGACTAGCGGGATTATTAATGAGCAGTTCTTC.

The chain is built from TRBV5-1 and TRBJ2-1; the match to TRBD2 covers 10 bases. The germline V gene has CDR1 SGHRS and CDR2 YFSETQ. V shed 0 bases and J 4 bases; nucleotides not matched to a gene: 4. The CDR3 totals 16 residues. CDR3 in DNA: TGCGCCAGCAGCTTGGAGGCTAGCGGGAGATACAATGAGCAGTTCTTC. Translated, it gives CASSLEASGRYNEQFF.

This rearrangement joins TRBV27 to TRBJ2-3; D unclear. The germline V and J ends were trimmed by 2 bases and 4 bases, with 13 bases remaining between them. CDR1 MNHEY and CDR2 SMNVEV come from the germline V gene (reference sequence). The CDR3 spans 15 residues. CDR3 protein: CASSLVATGADTQYF. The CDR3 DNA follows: TGTGCCAGCAGTTTAGTGGCAACTGGCGCAGATACGCAGTATTTT.

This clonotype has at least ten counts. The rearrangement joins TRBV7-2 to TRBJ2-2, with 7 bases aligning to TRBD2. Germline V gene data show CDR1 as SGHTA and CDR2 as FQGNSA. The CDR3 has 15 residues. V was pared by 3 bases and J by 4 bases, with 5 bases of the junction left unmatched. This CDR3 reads CASSLGDYPTGELFF. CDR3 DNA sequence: TGTGCCAGCAGCTTGGGGGACTACCCCACCGGGGAGCTGTTTTTT. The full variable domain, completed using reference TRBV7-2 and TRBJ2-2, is GAGVSQSPSNKVTEKGKDVELRCDPISGHTALYWYRQSLGQGLEFLIYFQGNSAPDKSGLPSDRFSAERTGGSVSTLTIQRTQQEDSAVYLCASSLGDYPTGELFFGEGSRLTVL.

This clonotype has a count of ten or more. CDR3 sequence: CASSGGQLTSEQYF. The CDR3 nucleotides are TGCGCCAGCAGCGGGGGACAGTTAACGAGCGAGCAGTACTTC. The chain carries TRBV5-1 and TRBJ2-7; 7 positions agree with TRBD1. Trimming removed 4 bases from V and 6 bases from J; junction bases left unmatched: 10. There are 14 residues in the CDR3. CDR1 is SGHRS, CDR2 YFSETQ, per germline.

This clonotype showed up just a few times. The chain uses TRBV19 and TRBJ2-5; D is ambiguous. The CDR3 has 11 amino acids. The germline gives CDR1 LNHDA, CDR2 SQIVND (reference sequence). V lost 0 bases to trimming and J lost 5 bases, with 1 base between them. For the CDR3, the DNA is TGTGCCAGTAGTATAGAGGAGACCCAGTACTTC. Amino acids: CASSIEETQYF.

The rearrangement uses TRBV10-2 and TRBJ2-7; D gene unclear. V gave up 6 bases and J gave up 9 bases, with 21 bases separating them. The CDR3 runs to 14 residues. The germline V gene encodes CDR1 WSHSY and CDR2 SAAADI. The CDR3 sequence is CASSPDSNTFRQYF. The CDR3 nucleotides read TGCGCCAGCAGCCCTGACTCCAATACCTTCCGGCAGTACTTC.

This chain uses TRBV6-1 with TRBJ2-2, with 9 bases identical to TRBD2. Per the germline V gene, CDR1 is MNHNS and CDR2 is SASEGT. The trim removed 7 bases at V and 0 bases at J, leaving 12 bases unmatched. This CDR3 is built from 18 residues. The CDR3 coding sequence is TGTGCCAGCACGCTAACCACCGTAGCGGGAGCGAACACCGGGGAGCTGTTTTTT. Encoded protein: CASTLTTVAGANTGELFF.

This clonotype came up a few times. The CDR3 reads CSACPTVIPHEQYF. CDR3 DNA: TGCAGTGCTTGCCCTACGGTGATCCCCCACGAGCAGTACTTC. This sequence joins TRBV20-1 and TRBJ2-7; D not certain. This CDR3 has 14 residues. CDR1 is DFQATT and CDR2 is SNEGSKA in the germline V gene (reference sequence). The germline V and J ends were trimmed by 5 bases and 5 bases, with 19 bases remaining between them.

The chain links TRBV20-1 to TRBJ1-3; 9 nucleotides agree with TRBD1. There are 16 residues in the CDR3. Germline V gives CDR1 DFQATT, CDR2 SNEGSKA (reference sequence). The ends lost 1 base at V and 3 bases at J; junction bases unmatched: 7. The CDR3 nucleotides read TGCAGTGCTAGAGTCGTCCCGACAGGGGGTGGAAACACCATATATTTT. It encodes CSARVVPTGGGNTIYF.

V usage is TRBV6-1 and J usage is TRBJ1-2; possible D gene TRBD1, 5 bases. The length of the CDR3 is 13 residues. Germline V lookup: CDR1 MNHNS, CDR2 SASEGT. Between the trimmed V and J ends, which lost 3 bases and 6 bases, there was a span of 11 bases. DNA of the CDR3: TGTGCCAGCAGTGATCCCGGGGGGAATGGCTACACCTTC. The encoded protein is CASSDPGGNGYTF.

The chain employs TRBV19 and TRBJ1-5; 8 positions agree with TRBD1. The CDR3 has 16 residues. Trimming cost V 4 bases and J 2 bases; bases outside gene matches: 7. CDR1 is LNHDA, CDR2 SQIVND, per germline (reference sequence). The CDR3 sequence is CASSTPGTGGNQPQHF. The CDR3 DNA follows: TGTGCCAGTAGTACTCCCGGGACAGGCGGCAATCAGCCCCAGCATTTT. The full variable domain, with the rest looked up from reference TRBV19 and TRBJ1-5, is DGGITQSPKYLFRKEGQNVTLSCEQNLNHDAMYWYRQDPGQGLRLIYYSQIVNDFQKGDIAEGYSVSREKKESFPLTVTSAQKNPTAFYLCASSTPGTGGNQPQHFGDGTRLSIL.

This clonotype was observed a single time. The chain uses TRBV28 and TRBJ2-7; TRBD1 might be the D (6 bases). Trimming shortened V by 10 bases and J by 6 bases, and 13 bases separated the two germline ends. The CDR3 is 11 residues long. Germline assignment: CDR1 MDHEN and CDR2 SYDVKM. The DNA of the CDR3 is TGTGCCATTTACAGGGACGGCGAGCAGTACTTC. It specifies CAIYRDGEQYF.

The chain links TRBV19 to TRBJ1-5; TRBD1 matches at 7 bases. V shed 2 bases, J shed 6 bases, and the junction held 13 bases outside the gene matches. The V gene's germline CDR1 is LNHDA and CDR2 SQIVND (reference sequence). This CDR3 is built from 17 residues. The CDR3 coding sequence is TGTGCCAGTAGTATACGCCGGGACAGCTTAAGCCGTCAGCCCCAGCATTTT. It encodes CASSIRRDSLSRQPQHF.

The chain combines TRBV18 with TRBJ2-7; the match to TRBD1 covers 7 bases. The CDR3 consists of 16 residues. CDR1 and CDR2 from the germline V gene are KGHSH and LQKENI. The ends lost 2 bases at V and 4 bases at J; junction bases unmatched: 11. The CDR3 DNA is TGTGCCAGCTCACCAGAGGAAAGGGGGCGAATTTACGAGCAGTACTTC. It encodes CASSPEERGRIYEQYF.